Presented here are 15 T cell receptor beta chains from one specimen sequenced in a study of blood T cell repertoires in COVID-19. Only in-frame clones appear in the TCRdb table, and some are missing; sequencing was by immunoSEQ multiplex PCR. The sample has 90,000 to 150,000 clones; 70% to 90% are singletons. Sample: peripheral blood. The receptors here all came from a man in his fifties or sixties with acute or convalescent COVID-19.

This chain joins TRBV3-1 (or the pseudogene TRBV3-2) and TRBJ2-1; maybe TRBD2 (6 bases). The germline CDR1 and CDR2 sequences are LGHDT and YNNKEL (reference sequence). The CDR3 length is 18 residues. V was shortened by 1 base and J by 2 bases, with 18 bases between the two germline ends. The chain's CDR3 is CASSQGSAGSPPYNEQFF. CDR3 nucleotides: TGTGCCAGCAGCCAAGGGTCCGCGGGGTCACCACCCTACAATGAGCAGTTCTTC.

The rearrangement links TRBV9 to TRBJ2-2; D is uncertain. The V gene lost 0 bases and the J gene lost 3 bases, with 9 bases spanning the gap. The CDR3 loop spans 15 amino acids. In germline, CDR1 is SGDLS, CDR2 YYNGEE. This chain's CDR3 is CASSVDVTDTGELFF. In DNA form, the CDR3 reads TGTGCCAGCAGCGTAGACGTTACAGACACCGGGGAGCTGTTTTTT.

This rearrangement joins TRBV5-4 to TRBJ2-3; D is uncertain. Germline-derived CDR1 and CDR2 are SGHNT and YYREEE (reference sequence). This CDR3 has 14 residues. Deletions cut 4 bases from V and 1 base from J, with 10 bases between. For the CDR3, the DNA is TGTGCCAGCAGCCTCTCCCAGGGCACAGATACGCAGTATTTT. Translated, it gives CASSLSQGTDTQYF.

The gene calls are TRBV9 and TRBJ1-5; D is unresolved. V was cut by 4 bases and J by 2 bases, with 10 bases left in between. Germline V gene data show CDR1 as SGDLS and CDR2 as YYNGEE. The CDR3 is 14 amino acids. The CDR3 is CASSMDGGNQPQHF. In nucleotides, the CDR3 is TGTGCCAGCAGCATGGACGGGGGCAATCAGCCCCAGCATTTT.

CDR3 DNA: TGTGCCAGCAGCTTGGCGGCAGGGGGTAAATACGAGCAGTACTTC. Its translation is CASSLAAGGKYEQYF. This chain connects TRBV5-6 to TRBJ2-7; 7 nucleotides line up with TRBD1. The V gene's germline CDR1 is SGHDT and CDR2 YYEEEE. The CDR3 is 15 residues long. Germline trimming cut 0 bases from V and 4 bases from J; bases unmatched to any gene: 7.

This chain links TRBV30 with TRBJ1-4, with 8 positions matching TRBD1. With V trimmed by 3 bases and J by 5 bases, 5 bases remained unmatched. In germline, CDR1 is GTSNPN, CDR2 SVGIG (reference sequence). The CDR3 spans 14 residues. The CDR3 loop is CAWSRTGSNEKLFF. The CDR3 region has the DNA TGTGCCTGGAGCCGGACAGGGTCGAATGAAAAACTGTTTTTT.

The chain recombines TRBV4-2 with TRBJ2-7, with TRBD2 matching over 10 bases. The V gene end was trimmed by 2 bases and the J gene end by 1 base; junction bases not matched to a gene: 5. The CDR3 contains 16 residues. Germline assignment: CDR1 LGHNA and CDR2 YNFKEQ. The DNA for the CDR3 is TGTGCCAGCAGCCAACCTAGCGGGAGCCATTCCTACGAGCAGTACTTC. Translating it yields CASSQPSGSHSYEQYF.

The chain has TRBV4-3 and TRBJ1-3; D is undetermined. V was pared by 0 bases and J by 0 bases, with 18 bases between. CDR1 LGHNA and CDR2 YSLEER come from the germline V gene. This CDR3 is built from 19 residues. CDR3 in amino acids: CASSQERPPPNYSGNTIYF. The DNA of the CDR3 is TGCGCCAGCAGCCAAGAAAGGCCTCCCCCTAACTACTCTGGAAACACCATATATTTT.

The gene calls are TRBV24-1 and TRBJ2-1; perhaps TRBD1 as D (6 bases). Germline CDR1 reads KGHDR; CDR2 reads SFDVKD. V was cut by 4 bases and J by 7 bases, with 19 bases left in between. This CDR3 comprises 16 residues. CDR3 in DNA: TGTGCCACCAGTGACCCCCAGGACAGAGGGCGGAATGAGCAGTTCTTC. Its protein product is CATSDPQDRGRNEQFF.

The CDR3 loop reads CASSPTPNSVRAGELFF. In DNA form, the CDR3 reads TGTGCCAGCAGCCCCACCCCTAATAGCGTCCGCGCCGGGGAGCTGTTTTTT. The V gene is TRBV11-2, the J gene TRBJ2-2; a weak D match, TRBD2 (5 bases). V lost 5 bases and J lost 6, with 22 bases in between. Germline-derived CDR1 and CDR2 are SGHAT and FQNNGV. CDR3 length: 17 residues.

This clone was seen a few times. The V call is TRBV6-2 or TRBV6-3, the J call TRBJ2-3; 9 bases map to TRBD2. Germline loops: CDR1 MNHEY, CDR2 SVGEGT. Losses at the gene ends were 4 bases for V and 5 bases for J; bases not matched to a gene: 7. This CDR3 region has 15 residues. CDR3 nucleotide sequence: TGTGCCAGCAGTTCACCGGGACTAGCAATAGATACGCAGTATTTT. Residues: CASSSPGLAIDTQYF.

The chain joins TRBV21-1 to TRBJ1-2. TRBV21-1 has pseudogene status. The CDR3 has 16 amino acids. The CDR3 loop reads CASSKVGVGKYYGYTF. Written as DNA, the CDR3 is TGTGCCAGCAGCAAAGTCGGGGTCGGGAAATACTATGGCTACACCTTC.

J is TRBJ2-2 and V is TRBV30; unclear D gene. The CDR3 has 14 residues. Trimming took off 0 bases at V and 1 base at J, with 6 bases between the two ends. Germline CDR1 reads GTSNPN; CDR2 reads SVGIG (reference sequence). The CDR3 DNA reads as TGTGCCTGGAGTGTACTACAGAACACCGGGGAGCTGTTTTTT. Translated: CAWSVLQNTGELFF.

The chain carries TRBV7-2 and TRBJ2-5; 8 bases map to TRBD2. CDR1 SGHTA and CDR2 FQGNSA come from the germline V gene. Trimming removed 1 base from V and 5 bases from J; junction bases left unmatched: 3. This CDR3 has 14 residues. The CDR3: CASSLGGGRETQYF. In DNA form, the CDR3 reads TGTGCCAGCAGCTTAGGGGGCGGGAGGGAGACCCAGTACTTC. Full variable domain (outside the CDR3, taken from reference TRBV7-2 and TRBJ2-5): GAGVSQSPSNKVTEKGKDVELRCDPISGHTALYWYRQSLGQGLEFLIYFQGNSAPDKSGLPSDRFSAERTGGSVSTLTIQRTQQEDSAVYLCASSLGGGRETQYFGPGTRLLVL.

CDR3 sequence (DNA): TGTGCCAGCAGTGAATGGACTAGCGGGAGCTACAATGAGCAGTTCTTC. Its translation: CASSEWTSGSYNEQFF. This chain links TRBV2 with TRBJ2-1; TRBD2 matches at 13 bases. Per germline, CDR1 SNHLY and CDR2 FYNNEI. The CDR3 extends over 16 amino acids. V trimming: 2 bases; J trimming: 3 bases; junction bases outside the gene matches: 1.